These 20 T cell receptor beta chains were all obtained from the same sample, sequenced in a study of tissue T cells after allogeneic stem cell transplantation. Repertoires were generated with immunoSEQ multiplex PCR, while TCRdb's copy carries only in-frame clones and drops some. The sample has under 25,000 clones, 72% seen once. The specimen sequenced was spleen. The receptors originated from a female BALB/c mouse in good health. The mice in this strain carry MHC haplotype H2-d.

Notes on this clone: Mouse gene names and germline throughout. Incomplete CDR3 DNA: TGTGGTGCTAGCAGGGCAGAAACGCTGTAT. Its translation: CGASRAETLY. The entire CDR3 protein reads CGASRAETLYF. The V call is TRBV20, the J call TRBJ2-3; D remains unclear. The missing CDR3 end, 1 residue past where the read stops, is filled in from the germline J gene. CDR3 size: 11 residues. Germline V gene sequence: CDR1 GFQATS, CDR2 STVNSAI. With 3 bases removed from V and 3 bases from J, the gap between germline ends came to 4 bases.

This clone turned up a few times. The genes are named according to mouse. The read ends 1 residue early relative to the CDR3; the germline J gene fills the gap. The V gene is TRBV13-2, the J gene TRBJ2-1; D may be TRBD1 (6 bases). CDR1 and CDR2 from the germline V gene are NNHNN and SYGAGS (reference sequence). This CDR3 has 14 residues. The V and J ends lost 2 bases and 3 bases respectively, with 9 bases between them. The CDR3 reads CASGDGQFYAEQFF. Incomplete CDR3 DNA: TGTGCCAGCGGTGACGGACAGTTCTATGCTGAGCAGTTC.

As for this clone: Germline and genes: mouse. The read ends 1 residue before the CDR3 terminus; that terminus is restored from the germline J gene. The V and J genes are TRBV29 and TRBJ1-5; no reliable D call. The CDR3 has 11 amino acids. Germline V gene data show CDR1 as MSHET and CDR2 as SYDVDS. Trimming left V 3 bases short and J 6 bases short, with 3 bases between. Partial CDR3 DNA: TGTGCTAGCAGTTTCCGCCAGGCTCCGCTT. Protein sequence: CASSFRQAPL. The full CDR3 reads CASSFRQAPLF.

This clone was observed a handful of times. Mouse names are used for the genes. The read is 1 residue too short to cover the CDR3 end, so that end is filled in from the germline J gene. This chain uses TRBV3 with TRBJ2-7, with D perhaps TRBD2 (5 bases). This CDR3 comprises 13 residues. Trimming removed 1 base at V and 1 base at J, with 5 bases between. The V gene's germline CDR1 is SNHLY and CDR2 FYNGKV (reference sequence). The CDR3 DNA, read in part, is TGTGCCAGCAGCTTAGACTGGTCCTATGAACAGTAC. Encoded protein: CASSLDWSYEQY. The whole CDR3 region reads CASSLDWSYEQYF.

Concerning this clone itself: Mouse names are used for the genes. The read terminates 1 residue before the CDR3 end, so the remaining end is supplied by the germline J gene. This sequence joins TRBV13-1 and TRBJ2-5, with TRBD2 matching over 14 bases. V lost 3 bases and J lost 11; bases outside the gene matches: 5. The CDR3 is made up of 14 amino acids. Germline lookup yields CDR1 NSHNY and CDR2 SYGAGN. Incomplete CDR3 DNA: TGTGCCAGCAGTGGCGGGACTGGGGGGGCCGGCCAGTAC. This translates into CASSGGTGGAGQY. The complete CDR3 reads CASSGGTGGAGQYF.

This clone showed up just a few times. Mouse germline and gene names are used. The CDR3 end is not reached by the read, which stops 1 residue before it; the germline J gene fills it in. J is TRBJ2-7 and V is TRBV20, with 8 positions matching TRBD2. The CDR3 extends over 13 amino acids. Germline V CDR1 and CDR2: GFQATS, STVNSAI. V trimming: 3 bases; J trimming: 4 bases; junction bases outside the gene matches: 5. The CDR3: CGASRGGGYEQYF. The CDR3 DNA, read in part, is TGTGGTGCTAGCCGGGGGGGCGGGTATGAACAGTAC.

Remarks on this clone: Gene names and germline refer to mouse. Read data end 1 residue before the CDR3 end; the end is taken from the germline J gene. The V and J genes are TRBV1 and TRBJ2-5; D may be TRBD2 (5 bases). V dropped 0 bases and J dropped 3 bases, with 7 bases sitting between them. The CDR3 is 14 residues long. Looked up from germline, CDR1 is NSQYPW and CDR2 is LRSPGD (reference sequence). The CDR3 DNA, read in part, is TGCACCTGCAGTGCAGATGGGGTTCAAGACACCCAGTAC. It specifies CTCSADGVQDTQY. The CDR3 as a whole reads CTCSADGVQDTQYF. The full variable domain, completed using reference TRBV1 and TRBJ2-5, is VTLLEQNPRWRLVPRGQAVNLRCILKNSQYPWMSWYQQDLQKQLQWLFTLRSPGDKEVKSLPGADYLATRVTDTELRLQVANMSQGRTLYCTCSADGVQDTQYFGPGTRLLVL.

Concerning this clone itself: The listed genes are named as in mouse. Coverage ceases 1 residue before the CDR3 finishes, and the germline J gene fills in the end. The J gene is TRBJ1-3, the V gene TRBV1, with D unclear. Germline V CDR1 and CDR2: NSQYPW, LRSPGD (reference sequence). V gave up 3 bases and J gave up 0 bases, with 6 bases separating them. CDR3 length: 14 amino acids. CDR3 bases read: TGCACCTGCAGTGCCTCAGATTCTGGAAATACGCTCTAT. As protein: CTCSASDSGNTLY. The complete CDR3 sequence is CTCSASDSGNTLYF.

As concerns this clone: The gene symbols are mouse symbols. The read stops 1 residue short of the end of the CDR3; the missing end is completed from the germline J gene. The chain carries TRBV20 and TRBJ1-4, with a weak D call TRBD1 (5 bases). CDR1 is GFQATS, CDR2 STVNSAI, per germline. V was pared by 3 bases and J by 3 bases, with 8 bases between. The CDR3 runs to 13 residues. The CDR3 protein is CGASGGANERLFF. The DNA read from the CDR3 is TGTGGTGCTAGTGGGGGGGCCAACGAAAGATTATTT.

About this clone: Gene names and germline refer to mouse. Read coverage stops 1 residue before the CDR3 terminus; the germline J gene supplies the remainder. The gene calls are TRBV13-3 and TRBJ2-4; TRBD2 might be the D (5 bases). Germline values: CDR1 NNHDY, CDR2 SYVADS. The CDR3 totals 12 residues. Trimming removed 5 bases at V and 1 base at J, with 5 bases between. The CDR3: CASRTGQNTLYF. The DNA read from the CDR3 is TGTGCCAGCAGGACTGGTCAAAACACCTTGTAC.

As concerns this clone: Gene labels here are mouse ones. The read terminates 1 residue before the CDR3 end, so the remaining end is supplied by the germline J gene. The chain has TRBV14 and TRBJ2-3; 9 nucleotides align to TRBD2. Trimming cost V 4 bases and J 1 base; bases outside gene matches: 7. In germline, CDR1 is SGHDT, CDR2 FRDEAV. This CDR3 is 16 amino acids long. CDR3 DNA (partial): TGTGCCAGCAGTCGAACTGGGGGGAGAGGTGCAGAAACGCTGTAT. It translates to CASSRTGGRGAETLY. The CDR3 reads in full as CASSRTGGRGAETLYF.

About this clone itself: Genes and germline come from the mouse. Read data end 1 residue before the CDR3 end; the end is taken from the germline J gene. The chain is built from TRBV13-3 and TRBJ2-2, with a weak D call TRBD1 (6 bases). This CDR3 contains 14 residues. In germline, CDR1 is NNHDY, CDR2 SYVADS. Trimming removed 2 bases from V and 3 bases from J, with 8 bases in between. The chain's CDR3 is CASSDRGYTGQLYF. The sequenced CDR3 bases are TGTGCCAGCAGTGACAGGGGATACACCGGGCAGCTCTAC.

Worth noting for this clone: All gene names here are mouse names. The read halts 1 residue ahead of the CDR3 end, with the missing end drawn from the germline J gene. This rearrangement joins TRBV13-2 to TRBJ1-1; D possibly corresponds to TRBD1 (6 bases). The CDR3 runs 13 residues. Germline CDR1 and CDR2: NNHNN and SYGAGS (reference sequence). V lost 2 bases and J 4 bases, leaving 9 bases between the germline ends. The CDR3 sequence: CASGEGGGTEVFF. CDR3 DNA, as far as it was read: TGTGCCAGCGGTGAAGGGGGGGGCACAGAAGTCTTC.

A remark on this clone: Gene names follow the mouse nomenclature. The read ends 1 residue before the CDR3 terminus; that terminus is restored from the germline J gene. The chain couples TRBV19 to TRBJ2-1; 9 bases agree with TRBD2. CDR1 FNHDT and CDR2 SITEND come from the germline V gene (reference sequence). This CDR3 spans 14 amino acids. Trimming at V came to 1 base and at J to 7 bases, leaving 3 bases not matched to a gene. CDR3 DNA (partial): TGTGCCAGCAGTATATTGGGGGGGCGAGCTGAGCAGTTC. Amino acids: CASSILGGRAEQF. From start to end, the CDR3 is CASSILGGRAEQFF. The complete variable domain, with remaining parts taken from reference TRBV19 and TRBJ2-1, reads GGIITQTPKFLIGQEGQKLTLKCQQNFNHDTMYWYRQDSGKGLRLIYYSITENDLQKGDLSEGYDASREKKSSFSLTVTSAQKNEMAVFLCASSILGGRAEQFFGPGTRLTVL.

A note on this clone: Germline and genes here are mouse. The CDR3 goes on 1 residue after the read ends, and that part is filled in from the germline J gene. The gene calls are TRBV5 and TRBJ2-5; D possibly matches TRBD1 or TRBD2 (10 bases each). CDR1 is LGHNA, CDR2 YNLKQL, per germline (reference sequence). The CDR3 extends over 20 amino acids. V shed 1 base and J shed 1 base, with 24 bases lying between them. The part of the CDR3 DNA that was read is TGTGCCAGCAGCCAAGTGTCGGGGGACAGGGGACTGGGGTACCAAGACACCCAGTAC. Translation: CASSQVSGDRGLGYQDTQY. The whole CDR3 region reads CASSQVSGDRGLGYQDTQYF.

In the case of this clone: All gene names here are mouse names. The read finishes 1 residue shy of the CDR3 end, and the germline J gene is used to complete it. Other nucleotide sequences from this sample produce the same CDR3. This sequence joins TRBV4 and TRBJ2-5; 10 bases fit TRBD2. This CDR3 is 14 amino acids long. Germline CDR1 and CDR2: LGHDT and YNNKQL (reference sequence). V lost 5 bases, J lost 2 bases, and 1 base stayed unmatched. The CDR3 DNA, read in part, is TGTGCCAGCAGCGGACTGGGGGTCCAAGACACCCAGTAC. This encodes CASSGLGVQDTQY. The whole CDR3 region reads CASSGLGVQDTQYF.

To note about this clone: Germline and genes here are mouse. The CDR3 end is not reached by the read, which stops 1 residue before it; the germline J gene fills it in. The chain has TRBV31 and TRBJ1-1, with a weak D call TRBD1 (6 bases). Germline-derived CDR1 and CDR2 are GKSSPN and SITVG. Deletions cut 2 bases from V and 10 bases from J, with 11 bases between. CDR3 size: 11 residues. CDR3 sequence reads: CAWSSTGSVFF. The DNA read from the CDR3 is TGTGCCTGGAGTAGTACAGGGTCAGTCTTC.

In regard to this clone: Mouse gene names apply. The read finishes 1 residue shy of the CDR3 end, and the germline J gene is used to complete it. The rearrangement links TRBV2 to TRBJ1-6; D might be TRBD1 (5 bases). TRBJ1-6 is treated as an ORF (open reading frame) with a function not yet certain. The CDR3 has 15 amino acids. V was shortened by 0 bases and J by 5 bases, with 8 bases between the two germline ends. The germline V gene has CDR1 LGHNA and CDR2 YSYQKL. Incomplete CDR3 DNA: TGTGCCAGCAGCCAAGATAGGACAAATAATTCGCCCCTCTAC. It yields the protein CASSQDRTNNSPLY. The CDR3 as a whole reads CASSQDRTNNSPLYF.

As concerns this clone: Gene and germline names: mouse. CDR3 sequence: CASSQVGGQDTQYF. The covered CDR3 bases are TGTGCCAGCAGCCAAGTGGGGGGCCAAGACACCCAGTAC. The chain has TRBV5 and TRBJ2-5; 7 bases align to TRBD2. The read falls 1 residue short of the CDR3 end, and the missing part is taken from the germline J gene. This CDR3 spans 14 amino acids. The V and J ends lost 1 base and 2 bases, in that order; junction bases with no gene match: 0. The V gene's germline CDR1 is LGHNA and CDR2 YNLKQL (reference sequence).

This clone has a single count. Gene names are mouse gene names. The read comes to an end 1 residue before the CDR3 does, leaving the germline J gene to fill in the end. V is TRBV13-2 and J is TRBJ1-4, with D perhaps TRBD1 (5 bases). The germline V gene has CDR1 NNHNN and CDR2 SYGAGS (reference sequence). The CDR3 contains 14 residues. V gave up 1 base and J gave up 4 bases, with 8 bases separating them. The part of the CDR3 DNA that was read is TGTGCCAGCGGTGATAGGGGAGGCAACGAAAGATTATTT. Translation: CASGDRGGNERLF. In full, the CDR3 is CASGDRGGNERLFF.